The T cell receptor beta chain under discussion was sequenced for a study of shared clonotypes between healthy human individuals. The study, taken as a whole, reports: It was the non-shared clonotypes that had lower generation probabilities than clonotypes shared by all four donors.

In regard to this clone: Antigen unknown.

Researchers divided each subset's genomic DNA evenly across several immunoSEQ plates. Assay used: immunoSEQ multiplex PCR; TCRdb lists only in-frame clones, some missing. This repertoire shows about 2 million clones, about 94% found once; its top ten account for roughly 1.1%. Naive-designated CD8 cells lacked CD45RO, were positively enriched for CCR7, and omitted terminally differentiated effector memory CD45RA+ cells. The CDR3 is 15 amino acids. V lost 3 bases and J lost 5, with 19 bases in between. The germline V gene encodes CDR1 SQVTM and CDR2 ANQGSEA. V usage is TRBV29-1 and J usage is TRBJ1-2; D gene ambiguous. This receptor was taken from a man between 18 and 35 years old in good health. Sequencing used naive CD8+ T cells sorted from blood. The CDR3 region is CSVEKGRADEYGYTF. In nucleotides, the CDR3 is TGCAGCGTTGAGAAAGGGCGGGCAGATGAATATGGCTACACCTTC.